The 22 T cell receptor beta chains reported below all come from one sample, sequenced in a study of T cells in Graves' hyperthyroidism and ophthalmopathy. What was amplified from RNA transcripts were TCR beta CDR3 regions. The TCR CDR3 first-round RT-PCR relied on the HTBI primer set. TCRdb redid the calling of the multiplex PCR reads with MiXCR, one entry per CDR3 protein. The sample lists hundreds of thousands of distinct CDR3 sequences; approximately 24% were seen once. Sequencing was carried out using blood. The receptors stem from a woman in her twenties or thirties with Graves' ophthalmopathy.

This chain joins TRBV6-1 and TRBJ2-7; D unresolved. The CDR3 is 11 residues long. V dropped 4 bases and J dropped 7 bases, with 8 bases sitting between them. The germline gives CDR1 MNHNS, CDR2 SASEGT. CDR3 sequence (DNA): TGTGCCAGCAGTGTCCTGAGTGAGCAGTACTTC. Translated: CASSVLSEQYF.

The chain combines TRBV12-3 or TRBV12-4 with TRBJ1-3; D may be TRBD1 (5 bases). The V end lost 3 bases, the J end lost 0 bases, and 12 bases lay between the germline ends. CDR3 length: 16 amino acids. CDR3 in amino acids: CASSFAGTASGNTIYF. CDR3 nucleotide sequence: TGTGCCAGCAGTTTCGCGGGGACGGCCTCTGGAAACACCATATATTTT.

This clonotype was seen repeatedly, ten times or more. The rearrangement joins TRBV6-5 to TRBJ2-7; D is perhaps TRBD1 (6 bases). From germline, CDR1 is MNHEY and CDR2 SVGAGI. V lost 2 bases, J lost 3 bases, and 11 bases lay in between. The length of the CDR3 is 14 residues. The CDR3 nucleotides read TGTGCCAGCAGTTACGCGAAACAGGGCTACGAGCAGTACTTC. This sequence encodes CASSYAKQGYEQYF.

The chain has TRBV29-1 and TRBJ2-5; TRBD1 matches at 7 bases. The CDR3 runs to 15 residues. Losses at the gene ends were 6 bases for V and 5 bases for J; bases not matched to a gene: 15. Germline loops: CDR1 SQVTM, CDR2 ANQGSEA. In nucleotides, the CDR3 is TGCAGCGTCAGTATTGGGACAGATGCCCAGGAGACCCAGTACTTC. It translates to CSVSIGTDAQETQYF.

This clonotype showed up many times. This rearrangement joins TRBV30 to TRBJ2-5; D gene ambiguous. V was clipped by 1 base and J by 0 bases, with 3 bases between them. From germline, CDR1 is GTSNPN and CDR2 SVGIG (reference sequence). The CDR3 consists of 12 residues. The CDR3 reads CAWSGYQETQYF. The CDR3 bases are TGTGCCTGGAGTGGTTACCAAGAGACCCAGTACTTC.

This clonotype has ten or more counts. The CDR3 sequence: CASSEDGQTYGYTF. CDR3 sequence (DNA): TGTGCCAGCAGTGAAGACGGGCAGACCTATGGCTACACCTTC. The rearrangement joins TRBV6-1 to TRBJ1-2; D call uncertain. Germline V gene lookup returns CDR1 MNHNS and CDR2 SASEGT. The CDR3 contains 14 residues. Deletions cut 1 base from V and 4 bases from J, with 10 bases between.

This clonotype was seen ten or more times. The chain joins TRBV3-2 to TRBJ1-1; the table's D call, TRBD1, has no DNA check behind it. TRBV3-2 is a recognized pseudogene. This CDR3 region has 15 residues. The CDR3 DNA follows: TGTGCCAGCAGCCGACTACAGGGGGCGTCAACTGAAGCTTTCTTT. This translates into CASSRLQGASTEAFF.

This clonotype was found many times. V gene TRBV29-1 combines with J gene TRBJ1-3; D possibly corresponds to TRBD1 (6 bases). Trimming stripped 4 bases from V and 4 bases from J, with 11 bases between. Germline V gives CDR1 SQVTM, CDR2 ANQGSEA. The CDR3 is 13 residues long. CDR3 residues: CSVVDSGGNTIYF. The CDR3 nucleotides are TGCAGCGTTGTGGACAGTGGAGGAAACACCATATATTTT.

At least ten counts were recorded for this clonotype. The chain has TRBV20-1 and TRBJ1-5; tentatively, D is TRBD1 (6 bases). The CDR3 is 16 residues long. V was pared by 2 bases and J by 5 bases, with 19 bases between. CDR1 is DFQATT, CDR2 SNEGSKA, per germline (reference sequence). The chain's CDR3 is CSARIGGRRFDQPQHF. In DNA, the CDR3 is TGCAGTGCTAGAATTGGGGGCAGGAGATTCGATCAGCCCCAGCATTTT.

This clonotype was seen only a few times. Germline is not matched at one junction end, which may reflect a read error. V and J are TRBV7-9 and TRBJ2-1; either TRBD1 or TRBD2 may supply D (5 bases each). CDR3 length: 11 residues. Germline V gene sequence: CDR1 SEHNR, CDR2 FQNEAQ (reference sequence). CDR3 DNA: TGTGCCAGCAGCCCGGGACGGCCCCAAGTCTTC. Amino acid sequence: CASSPGRPQVF.

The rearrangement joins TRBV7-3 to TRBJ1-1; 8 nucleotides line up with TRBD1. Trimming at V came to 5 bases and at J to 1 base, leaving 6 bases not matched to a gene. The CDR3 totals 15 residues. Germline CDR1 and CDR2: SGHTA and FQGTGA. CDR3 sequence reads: CASSPQGARNTEAFF. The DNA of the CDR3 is TGTGCCAGCAGCCCTCAGGGGGCAAGGAACACTGAAGCTTTCTTT.

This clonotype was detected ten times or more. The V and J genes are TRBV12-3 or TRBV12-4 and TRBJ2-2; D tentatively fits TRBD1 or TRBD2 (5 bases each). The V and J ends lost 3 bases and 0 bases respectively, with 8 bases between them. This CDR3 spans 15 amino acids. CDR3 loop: CASSFWDANTGELFF. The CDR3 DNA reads TGTGCCAGCAGTTTTTGGGACGCGAACACCGGGGAGCTGTTTTTT.

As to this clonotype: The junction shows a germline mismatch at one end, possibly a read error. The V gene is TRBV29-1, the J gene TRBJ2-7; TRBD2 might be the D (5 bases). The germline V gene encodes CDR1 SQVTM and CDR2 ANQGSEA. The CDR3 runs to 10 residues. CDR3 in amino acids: CSVVSDGLYF. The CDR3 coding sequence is TGTAGCGTTGTCTCGGACGGTTTGTACTTC.

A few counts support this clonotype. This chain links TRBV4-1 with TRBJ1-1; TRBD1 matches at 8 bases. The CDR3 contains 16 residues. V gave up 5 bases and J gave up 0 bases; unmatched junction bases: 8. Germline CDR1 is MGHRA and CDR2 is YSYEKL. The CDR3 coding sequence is TGCGCCAGCAGCTCTCAGGGGGCGGTGATGAACACTGAAGCTTTCTTT. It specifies CASSSQGAVMNTEAFF.

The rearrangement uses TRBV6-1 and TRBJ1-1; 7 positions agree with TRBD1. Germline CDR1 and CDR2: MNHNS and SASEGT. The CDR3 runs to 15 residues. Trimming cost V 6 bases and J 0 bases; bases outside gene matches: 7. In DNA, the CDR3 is TGTGCCAGCAGAGGAGGGACAGAAGTGAACACTGAAGCTTTCTTT. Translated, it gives CASRGGTEVNTEAFF.

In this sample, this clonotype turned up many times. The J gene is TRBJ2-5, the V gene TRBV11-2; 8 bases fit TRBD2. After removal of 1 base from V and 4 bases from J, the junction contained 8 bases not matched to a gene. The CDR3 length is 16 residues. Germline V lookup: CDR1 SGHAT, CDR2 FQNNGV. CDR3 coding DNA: TGTGCCAGCAGCTTAGCTCTTCTTGCGGGGGGAGAGACCCAGTACTTC. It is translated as CASSLALLAGGETQYF.

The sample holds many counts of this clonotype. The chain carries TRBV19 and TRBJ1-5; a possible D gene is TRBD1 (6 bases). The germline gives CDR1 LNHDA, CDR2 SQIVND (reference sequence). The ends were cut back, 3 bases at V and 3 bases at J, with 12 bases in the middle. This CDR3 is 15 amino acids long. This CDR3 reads CASSMKGGFNQPQHF. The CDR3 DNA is TGTGCCAGTAGTATGAAAGGGGGATTCAATCAGCCCCAGCATTTT.

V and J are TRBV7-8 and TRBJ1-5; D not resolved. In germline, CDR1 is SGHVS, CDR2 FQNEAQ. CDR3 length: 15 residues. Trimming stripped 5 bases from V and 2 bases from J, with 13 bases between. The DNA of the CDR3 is TGTGCCAGCAGCCCCGGGTGGTTGGGCAATCAGCCCCAGCATTTT. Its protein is CASSPGWLGNQPQHF.

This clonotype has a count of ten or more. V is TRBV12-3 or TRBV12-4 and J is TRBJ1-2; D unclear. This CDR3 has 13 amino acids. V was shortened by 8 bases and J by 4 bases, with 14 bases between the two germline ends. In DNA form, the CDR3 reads TGTGCCAGCGGAAGGACGGGTATCTATGGCTACACCTTC. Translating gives CASGRTGIYGYTF.

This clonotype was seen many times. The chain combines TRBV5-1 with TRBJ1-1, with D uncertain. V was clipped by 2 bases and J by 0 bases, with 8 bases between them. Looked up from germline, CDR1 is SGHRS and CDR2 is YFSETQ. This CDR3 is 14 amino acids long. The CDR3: CASSFSEMNTEAFF. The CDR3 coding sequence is TGCGCCAGCAGCTTTTCAGAAATGAACACTGAAGCTTTCTTT.

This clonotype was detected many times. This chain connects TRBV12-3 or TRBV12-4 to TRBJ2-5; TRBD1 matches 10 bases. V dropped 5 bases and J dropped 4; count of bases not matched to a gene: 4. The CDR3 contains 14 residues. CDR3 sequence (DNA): TGTGCCAGCAGTGGGACAGGGGAGGGAGAGACCCAGTACTTC. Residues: CASSGTGEGETQYF.

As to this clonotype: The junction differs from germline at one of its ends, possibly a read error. The CDR3: CASNQNGAGAWNTEAFF. CDR3 sequence (DNA): TGCGCCAGCAACCAAAATGGGGCAGGTGCCTGGAACACTGAAGCTTTCTTT. This chain connects TRBV4-1 to TRBJ1-1; TRBD1 is a possible D gene (5 bases). Looked up from germline, CDR1 is MGHRA and CDR2 is YSYEKL. The CDR3 has 17 amino acids.